The clone carrying this T cell receptor (beta chain) was detected only a few times. Primers included in the PCR were 60 Vbeta and 13 Jbeta primers. Authors' processing steps: About 11 million of roughly 81 million unique TCR beta chains were shared, per a later count. The table came from immunoSEQ multiplex PCR; TCRdb's copy has only in-frame clones and leaves some out. V, J and clone size are those of that table, while D and trimming were read from the DNA. This table has about 150,000 clones, about 85% appearing once. The record originates from a study of cytomegalovirus exposure and HLA in healthy donors. This CDR3 spans 13 amino acids. The ends were cut back, 7 bases at V and 8 bases at J, with 18 bases in the middle. Germline CDR1 SNHLY, CDR2 FYNNEI.

Sequenced: PBMCs. V is TRBV2 and J is TRBJ2-7, with a tentative D call TRBD1 (5 bases). The clonotype comes from a man aged 25-40 years in good health and CMV-seropositive. This chain's CDR3 is CASKSVRADKQYV. Here the CDR3 DNA reads TGTGCCAGCAAGTCCGTCAGGGCTGACAAGCAGTACGTC.